The 9 T cell receptor beta chains presented below share a single source sample, sequenced in a study of blood T cell repertoires in COVID-19. The assay was immunoSEQ multiplex PCR, and TCRdb's table has in-frame clones only and misses some. The sample lists 350,000 or so clones, around 86% occurring once. Sequencing was carried out using PBMCs or T cells enriched from blood (not recorded which). The receptors stem from a woman in her thirties or forties with acute COVID-19.

In its sample, this clone was seen a few times. DNA of the CDR3: TGTGCCAGCAGTCCCGCCCCAGGGGCCACAAATCAGCCCCAGCATTTT. It encodes CASSPAPGATNQPQHF. The chain carries TRBV27 and TRBJ1-5; TRBD1 is a possible D gene (6 bases). Germline CDR1 and CDR2: MNHEY and SMNVEV (reference sequence). The CDR3 sequence is 16 residues long. The V end was cut by 5 bases, the J end by 4 bases, with 18 bases between.

This clone appeared a few times. The J gene is TRBJ2-1, the V gene TRBV6-5, with D tentatively TRBD1 (5 bases). The CDR3 runs 13 residues. V lost 5 bases and J 8 bases, leaving 13 bases between the germline ends. Germline assignment: CDR1 MNHEY and CDR2 SVGAGI. CDR3 coding DNA: TGTGCCAGCAGTCCCGGACAAAGGTATGAGCAGTTCTTC. Its translation is CASSPGQRYEQFF.

This clone appeared once. CDR3 DNA sequence: TGTGCCAGCAGCCCCCGTGCCCTACTACACAATGAGCAGTTCTTC. Translation: CASSPRALLHNEQFF. The chain employs TRBV9 and TRBJ2-1; D is uncertain. This CDR3 has 15 amino acids. The germline V gene has CDR1 SGDLS and CDR2 YYNGEE. V was cut by 4 bases and J by 5 bases, with 16 bases left in between.

Turning to this clone: This sequence may be a read error, since a much larger clone differs from it by one base. V and J are TRBV28 and TRBJ1-1; D is uncertain. Trimming left V 7 bases short and J 2 bases short, with 5 bases between. Germline CDR1 is MDHEN and CDR2 is SYDVKM. The length of the CDR3 is 11 residues. CDR3 sequence (DNA): TGTGCCAGCACGGGTAACACTGAAGCTTTCTTT. Protein product: CASTGNTEAFF.

V gene TRBV6-1 combines with J gene TRBJ2-5; 8 bases are shared with TRBD2. Germline values: CDR1 MNHNS, CDR2 SASEGT. J lost 4 bases, V lost 0 bases, and 7 bases had no gene match. This CDR3 is 16 amino acids long. DNA of the CDR3: TGTGCCAGCAGTGAAGCCCCGGGGGGGGGTCGAGAGACCCAGTACTTC. It is translated as CASSEAPGGGRETQYF.

The rearrangement joins TRBV12-5 to TRBJ2-5; TRBD1 matches 8 bases. Trimming cost V 5 bases and J 7 bases; bases outside gene matches: 6. The CDR3 sequence is 13 residues long. CDR1 and CDR2 (germline): LGHNT, FRNRAP. For the CDR3, the DNA is TGTGCTAGTGGTCCGGACAGGGCAGGGACCCAGTACTTC. This sequence encodes CASGPDRAGTQYF.

The rearrangement uses TRBV25-1 and TRBJ1-1; tentative D call: TRBD1 (5 bases). This CDR3 region has 14 residues. CDR1 and CDR2 from the germline V gene are MGHDK and SYGVNS. The ends were cut back, 0 bases at V and 4 bases at J, with 9 bases in the middle. This CDR3 is CASSEYQGITEAFF. The DNA for the CDR3 is TGTGCCAGCAGTGAATATCAGGGCATCACTGAAGCTTTCTTT.

This chain uses TRBV6-6 with TRBJ1-1; no firm D call. The V gene's germline CDR1 is MNHNY and CDR2 SVGAGI (reference sequence). This CDR3 has 12 amino acids. The V and J ends lost 6 bases and 5 bases respectively, with 10 bases between them. In DNA form, the CDR3 reads TGTGCCAGCAGAGACCCGAGGACTGAAGCTTTCTTT. Residues: CASRDPRTEAFF.

This clone was seen more than once but under ten times. V usage is TRBV28 and J usage is TRBJ1-1, with D perhaps matching TRBD1 (5 bases). The germline V gene encodes CDR1 MDHEN and CDR2 SYDVKM. The CDR3 is 13 residues long. Trimming cost V 6 bases and J 0 bases, with 8 bases left between them. The CDR3 coding sequence is TGTGCCAGCAGGACAGAAATGAACACTGAAGCTTTCTTT. It yields the protein CASRTEMNTEAFF.